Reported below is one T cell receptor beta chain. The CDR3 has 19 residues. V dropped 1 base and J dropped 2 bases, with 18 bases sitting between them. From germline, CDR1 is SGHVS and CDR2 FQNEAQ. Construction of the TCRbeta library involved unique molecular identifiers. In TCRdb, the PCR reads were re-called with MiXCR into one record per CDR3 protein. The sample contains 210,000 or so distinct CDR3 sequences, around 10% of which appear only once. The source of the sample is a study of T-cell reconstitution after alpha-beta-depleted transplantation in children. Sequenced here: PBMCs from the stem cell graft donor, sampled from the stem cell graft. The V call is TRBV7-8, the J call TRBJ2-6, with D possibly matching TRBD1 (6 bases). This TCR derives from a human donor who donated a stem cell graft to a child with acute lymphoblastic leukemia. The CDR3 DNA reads TGTGCCAGCAGCTTAGTTCAGGGGATGATTGTAGCTGGGGCCAACGTCCTGACTTTC. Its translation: CASSLVQGMIVAGANVLTF.